These 19 T cell receptor beta chains share one sample of origin, sequenced in a study of blood T cell repertoires in COVID-19. Profiled with immunoSEQ multiplex PCR; TCRdb holds only in-frame clones, not every one. Among 350,000 or so clones listed, around four fifths were seen once. Material for sequencing was peripheral blood. These receptors originate from a man aged 25 to 45 with active or convalescent COVID-19.

J is TRBJ1-2 and V is TRBV18, with TRBD1 matching over 8 bases. Germline V gene lookup returns CDR1 KGHSH and CDR2 LQKENI. The J segment lost 12 bases and the V segment lost 6 bases, leaving 18 bases of the junction unmatched. The CDR3 contains 15 residues. The CDR3, as DNA: TGTGCCAGCTCCTCCGGGACAGGCATCTTCAGTGGAGACACCTTC. Amino acids: CASSSGTGIFSGDTF.

This clone has a handful of counts. This rearrangement joins TRBV11-3 to TRBJ2-3; D call uncertain. Germline V gives CDR1 SGHNT, CDR2 YENEEA. Trimming removed 1 base at V and 7 bases at J, with 6 bases between. The CDR3 has 12 residues. In nucleotides, the CDR3 is TGTGCCAGCAGCTTAGGTTCTTATACGCAGTATTTT. This sequence encodes CASSLGSYTQYF.

The chain carries TRBV5-4 and TRBJ2-4, with TRBD1 as a possible D gene (5 bases). The CDR3 spans 16 residues. V shed 4 bases and J shed 2 bases, with 16 bases lying between them. Per germline, CDR1 SGHNT and CDR2 YYREEE (reference sequence). The CDR3 here is CASSPTLDKSKNIQYF. The CDR3 coding sequence is TGTGCCAGCAGCCCCACCTTGGACAAGTCCAAAAACATTCAGTACTTC.

The J gene is TRBJ2-1, the V gene TRBV3-1 (or the pseudogene TRBV3-2), with D possibly being TRBD2 (6 bases). The CDR3 runs 13 residues. The V end was cut by 0 bases, the J end by 6 bases, with 6 bases between. The V gene's germline CDR1 is LGHDT and CDR2 YNNKEL (reference sequence). CDR3 loop: CASSQELANEQFF. CDR3 nucleotides: TGTGCCAGCAGCCAAGAACTAGCCAATGAGCAGTTCTTC.

The chain couples TRBV28 to TRBJ1-5; TRBD1 might be the D (5 bases). CDR1 is MDHEN, CDR2 SYDVKM, per germline. The CDR3 consists of 15 residues. The V end was cut by 3 bases, the J end by 7 bases, with 16 bases between. The CDR3 sequence is CASSLGRQSSQPQHF. As DNA, the CDR3 is TGTGCCAGCAGTTTGGGGCGGCAGTCCTCCCAGCCCCAGCATTTT.

CDR3 region: CASSPIGSGNEQYF. CDR3 DNA sequence: TGTGCCAGCAGCCCTATTGGATCGGGTAACGAGCAGTACTTC. The rearrangement uses TRBV14 and TRBJ2-7; the D is unclear. Between the trimmed V and J ends, which lost 4 bases and 5 bases, there was a span of 15 bases. Germline V lookup: CDR1 SGHDN, CDR2 FVKESK. This CDR3 has 14 amino acids.

The chain combines TRBV6-6 with TRBJ2-2; TRBD2 aligns across 14 bases. Unmatched junction bases numbered 8, after V lost 11 bases and J lost 6 bases. This CDR3 is built from 15 residues. Germline V gene sequence: CDR1 MNHNY, CDR2 SVGAGI (reference sequence). The CDR3 is CAGGGLAGEAGELFF. The CDR3 DNA reads TGTGCCGGGGGGGGACTAGCGGGAGAGGCCGGGGAGCTGTTTTTT.

The gene calls are TRBV6-5 and TRBJ1-1; 8 bases match TRBD1. The J segment lost 11 bases and the V segment lost 8 bases, leaving 7 bases of the junction unmatched. The CDR3 totals 11 residues. CDR1 MNHEY and CDR2 SVGAGI come from the germline V gene. The chain's CDR3 is CASGQGLGAFF. In nucleotides, the CDR3 is TGTGCCAGCGGACAGGGCCTTGGGGCTTTCTTT.

The chain carries TRBV11-2 and TRBJ2-1; 11 nucleotides match TRBD2. Per the germline V gene, CDR1 is SGHAT and CDR2 is FQNNGV. V shed 1 base and J 6 bases; nucleotides not matched to a gene: 5. CDR3 length equals 16 residues. For the CDR3, the DNA is TGTGCCAGCAGCTTAGCGAGCACTAGCGGGAGCAATGAGCAGTTCTTC. As protein: CASSLASTSGSNEQFF. Supplemented by reference TRBV11-2 and TRBJ2-1, the full variable domain reads EAGVAQSPRYKIIEKRQSVAFWCNPISGHATLYWYQQILGQGPKLLIQFQNNGVVDDSQLPKDRFSAERLKGVDSTLKIQPAKLEDSAVYLCASSLASTSGSNEQFFGPGTRLTVL.

This clone appeared a single time. The gene calls are TRBV14 and TRBJ1-2, with a weak D call TRBD1 (5 bases). Germline assignment: CDR1 SGHDN and CDR2 FVKESK. V shed 8 bases and J shed 4 bases, with 14 bases lying between them. The CDR3 contains 13 residues. This CDR3 is CASRPGGGYGYTF. In DNA form, the CDR3 reads TGTGCCAGCCGCCCCGGCGGGGGCTATGGCTACACCTTC.

The chain recombines TRBV6-5 with TRBJ1-1; D not certain. CDR3 length: 14 amino acids. V was cut by 6 bases and J by 5 bases, with 16 bases left in between. The germline CDR1 and CDR2 sequences are MNHEY and SVGAGI. The CDR3: CASRMTAVVTEAFF. CDR3 sequence (DNA): TGTGCCAGCAGGATGACGGCGGTTGTGACTGAAGCTTTCTTT.

The genes are TRBV6-4 and TRBJ2-1, with D maybe TRBD2 (6 bases). Per germline, CDR1 MRHNA and CDR2 SNTAGT. The CDR3 extends over 14 amino acids. V was clipped by 6 bases and J by 8 bases, with 17 bases between them. In DNA, the CDR3 is TGTGCCAGCAGACCGGGACCTACGGGGGATGAGCAGTTCTTC. Translated, it gives CASRPGPTGDEQFF.

In DNA form, the CDR3 reads TGTGCCAGCAGCTTAGGGGCAGCGAACACTGAAGCTTTCTTT. Protein: CASSLGAANTEAFF. This chain uses TRBV7-3 with TRBJ1-1; weak D call: TRBD1 (5 bases). Germline CDR1 is SGHTA and CDR2 is FQGTGA. The CDR3 spans 14 residues. The V and J ends lost 2 bases and 1 base respectively, with 8 bases between them.

This rearrangement joins TRBV4-3 to TRBJ2-2; TRBD1 is a possible D gene (6 bases). There are 16 residues in the CDR3. V lost 0 bases to trimming and J lost 0 bases, with 8 bases between them. CDR1 LGHNA and CDR2 YSLEER come from the germline V gene. CDR3 nucleotides: TGCGCCAGCAGCCAAGATAACAGGGCGAACACCGGGGAGCTGTTTTTT. This codes for CASSQDNRANTGELFF.

The V call is TRBV9, the J call TRBJ1-2; unclear D gene. The CDR3 loop spans 14 amino acids. The germline gives CDR1 SGDLS, CDR2 YYNGEE. V was clipped by 1 base and J by 3 bases, with 10 bases between them. The CDR3 DNA reads as TGTGCCAGCAGCGTAACCGACGGGGACTATGGCTACACCTTC. Its translation: CASSVTDGDYGYTF.

The gene calls are TRBV11-3 and TRBJ2-3; the match to TRBD2 covers 10 bases. The V gene's germline CDR1 is SGHNT and CDR2 YENEEA. This CDR3 is built from 14 residues. Trimming at V came to 5 bases and at J to 4 bases, leaving 3 bases not matched to a gene. The CDR3 nucleotides read TGTGCCAGCAGCCCAACTAGCGGGGCAGATACGCAGTATTTT. This encodes CASSPTSGADTQYF.

This sequence joins TRBV28 and TRBJ1-2; D remains unclear. Germline V gene data show CDR1 as MDHEN and CDR2 as SYDVKM. Between the trimmed V and J ends, which lost 2 bases and 7 bases, there was a span of 23 bases. This CDR3 contains 17 residues. The CDR3 DNA follows: TGTGCCAGCAGTTTAAGCTGGGCGGGGTCGACTCCTGGTGGCTACACCTTC. Amino acid sequence: CASSLSWAGSTPGGYTF.

This clone was found a few times. This chain links TRBV19 with TRBJ1-5; TRBD1 matches 7 bases. Germline lookup yields CDR1 LNHDA and CDR2 SQIVND (reference sequence). V trimming: 8 bases; J trimming: 2 bases; junction bases outside the gene matches: 9. This CDR3 has 15 residues. The CDR3 DNA sequence: TGTGCCAGTGGCCCGGGACAGACCCGCAATCAGCCCCAGCATTTT. It encodes CASGPGQTRNQPQHF.

The chain uses TRBV5-5 and TRBJ1-5, with 9 positions matching TRBD1. With 2 bases clipped from V and 6 bases from J, the junction kept 9 bases outside the gene matches. The germline gives CDR1 SGHKS, CDR2 YYEKEE (reference sequence). The CDR3 loop spans 16 amino acids. This chain's CDR3 is CASSFTGTGIPQPQHF. The CDR3 DNA reads as TGTGCCAGCAGCTTCACCGGGACAGGGATTCCTCAGCCCCAGCATTTT. Full variable domain (outside the CDR3, taken from reference TRBV5-5 and TRBJ1-5): DAGVTQSPTHLIKTRGQQVTLRCSPISGHKSVSWYQQVLGQGPQFIFQYYEKEERGRGNFPDRFSARQFPNYSSELNVNALLLGDSALYLCASSFTGTGIPQPQHFGDGTRLSIL.